This T cell receptor (beta chain) was sequenced during a study of shared clonotypes between healthy human individuals. The CDR3 is 14 amino acids. Germline V lookup: CDR1 MDHEN, CDR2 SYDVKM. The V and J ends lost 5 bases and 5 bases, in that order; junction bases with no gene match: 6. Here immunoSEQ multiplex PCR was the method, and the copy in TCRdb shows in-frame clones only, minus some. The data contain some 1,100,000 clones, more than 75% of them singletons. This TCR came from a man between 18 and 29 years old in good health. Some clones in this sample may be carry-over from other donors' samples. Specimen: memory CD4+ T cells from PBMCs. Specified subset: CD45RA-negative fraction. The chain employs TRBV28 and TRBJ1-2; TRBD1 agrees at 9 bases. The CDR3 DNA reads as TGTGCCAGCAGTCCCCGGACAGGGGAATATGGCTACACCTTC. As protein: CASSPRTGEYGYTF.